Shown below are 10 T cell receptor beta chains from a single sample sequenced in a study of tissue T cells after allogeneic stem cell transplantation. The time point: mouse harvest day 7 after allogeneic transplant. Each mouse received 10^7 T-cell-depleted marrow cells plus 10^6 splenic CD5+ T cells by tail vein. The data were produced by immunoSEQ multiplex PCR, yet TCRdb's version contains in-frame clones alone and is incomplete. Here the sample spans several thousand clones, approximately 42% being singletons. The source material was skin. These TCRs come from a female BALB/c mouse given C57BL/6 T cells with graft-versus-host disease after an allogeneic hematopoietic cell transplant.

This clone has a single count. Mouse germline and gene names are used. From the germline J gene comes the end of the CDR3, since the read stops 1 residue before it. The rearrangement links TRBV3 to TRBJ1-4, with 11 bases that match TRBD1. V lost 4 bases and J lost 6; bases outside the gene matches: 4. The CDR3 loop spans 15 amino acids. The germline V gene has CDR1 SNHLY and CDR2 FYNGKV (reference sequence). The DNA read from the CDR3 is TGTGCCAGCAGCTCCCGGGACAGGGGGGACGAAAGATTATTT. Encoded protein: CASSSRDRGDERLF. The full CDR3 reads CASSSRDRGDERLFF.

A note on this clone: These gene names are mouse names. The read falls 1 residue short of the CDR3 end, and the missing part is taken from the germline J gene. The chain links TRBV23 to TRBJ1-6; the D segment call TRBD1 is taken from the table without a DNA check. TRBJ1-6 carries the ORF label, with uncertain function. Germline V gene data show CDR1 as KGHTA and CDR2 as FQNQQP. This CDR3 has 16 residues. CDR3 amino acids: CSSSQTPNSYNSPLYF. CDR3 DNA, as far as it was read: TGCTCCAGCAGTCAAACACCTAATTCCTATAATTCGCCCCTCTAC.

Of note for this clone: Gene names follow the mouse nomenclature. The read ends 1 residue early relative to the CDR3; the germline J gene fills the gap. This chain uses TRBV31 with TRBJ1-1; 8 nucleotides match TRBD1. Unmatched junction bases numbered 8, after V lost 0 bases and J lost 5 bases. The CDR3 totals 15 residues. CDR1 GKSSPN and CDR2 SITVG come from the germline V gene. The sequenced part of the CDR3 DNA is TGTGCCTGGAGTCTATCAGGGGGCTCGAGGACAGAAGTCTTC. This codes for CAWSLSGGSRTEVF. The entire CDR3 is CAWSLSGGSRTEVFF. The entire variable domain, with the rest obtained from reference TRBV31 and TRBJ1-1, is as follows: AQTIHQWPVAEIKAVGSPLSLGCTIKGKSSPNLYWYWQATGGTLQQLFYSITVGQVESVVQLNLSASRPKDDQFILSTEKLLLSHSGFYLCAWSLSGGSRTEVFFGKGTRLTVV.

The sample holds a few counts of this clone. The listed genes are named as in mouse. Read sequence stops 1 residue before the CDR3 end, and the germline J gene provides the missing end. V usage is TRBV26 and J usage is TRBJ2-7; D unresolved. Per germline, CDR1 KGHPV and CDR2 FQNQEV (reference sequence). CDR3 length equals 12 residues. Trimming pared 4 bases from V and 4 bases from J, leaving 8 bases between. Incomplete CDR3 DNA: TGTGCCAGCAGTCGCTACAAATATGAACAGTAC. Translation: CASSRYKYEQY. The CDR3, in full, reads CASSRYKYEQYF.

Points on this clone: Gene names are mouse gene names. The CDR3 extends 1 residue past the end of the read, so its final part is completed from the germline J gene. V usage is TRBV2 and J usage is TRBJ2-3; TRBD2 matches at 7 bases. There are 14 residues in the CDR3. The V segment lost 4 bases and the J segment 0 bases; nucleotides outside the gene matches: 1. Germline CDR1 reads LGHNA; CDR2 reads YSYQKL. Partial CDR3 DNA: TGTGCCAGCAGCCCTGGGGGAAGTGCAGAAACGCTGTAT. It translates to CASSPGGSAETLY. The whole CDR3 protein is CASSPGGSAETLYF.

A single count supports this clone. Mouse germline and gene names are used. The read is 1 residue too short to cover the CDR3 end, so that end is filled in from the germline J gene. Other DNA variants within this sample encode the same CDR3. The V and J genes are TRBV26 and TRBJ1-2; tentatively, D is TRBD1 (5 bases). The CDR3 length is 13 residues. The germline CDR1 and CDR2 sequences are KGHPV and FQNQEV (reference sequence). V lost 4 bases, J lost 0 bases, and 6 bases lay in between. CDR3 loop: CASSRQTNSDYTF. CDR3 DNA, as far as it was read: TGTGCCAGCAGTCGACAGACAAACTCCGACTACACC. Together with reference TRBV26 and TRBJ1-2, the CDR3 gives the full variable domain: NSKVIQTPRYLVKGQGQKAKMRCIPEKGHPVVFWYQQNKNNEFKFLINFQNQEVLQQIDMTEKRFSAECPSNSPCSLEIQSSEAGDSALYLCASSRQTNSDYTFGSGTRLLVI.

A word on this clone: Mouse gene names apply. The CDR3 extends 1 residue past the end of the read, so its final part is completed from the germline J gene. V gene TRBV26 combines with J gene TRBJ1-1, with D unclear. CDR3 size: 13 residues. Trimming cost V 4 bases and J 1 base, with 7 bases left between them. The germline V gene encodes CDR1 KGHPV and CDR2 FQNQEV (reference sequence). CDR3 sequence reads: CASSPAGNTEVFF. The CDR3 bases that were read are TGTGCCAGCAGTCCGGCAGGAAACACAGAAGTCTTC.

Comment on this clone: Gene names denote mouse genes. The CDR3 end falls 1 residue outside the read, so it is completed with the germline J gene. The J gene is TRBJ1-5, the V gene TRBV12-2, with a tentative D call TRBD1 (5 bases). V was shortened by 2 bases and J by 6 bases, with 7 bases between the two germline ends. The CDR3 runs to 12 residues. CDR1 SGHLS and CDR2 HYDKME come from the germline V gene. CDR3 loop: CASSRDGQAPLF. The CDR3 DNA, read in part, is TGTGCCAGCTCTCGGGACGGCCAGGCTCCGCTT.

Regarding this clone: Genes and germline are mouse. The CDR3 is cut off 1 residue early in the read; its end comes from the germline J gene. The V gene is TRBV20, the J gene TRBJ2-7, with D possibly TRBD2 on 7 matching bases. The CDR3 extends over 13 amino acids. Germline V gene lookup returns CDR1 GFQATS and CDR2 STVNSAI. Trimming shortened V by 1 base and J by 4 bases, and 11 bases separated the two germline ends. The CDR3 region is CGARVWGAYEQYF. The sequenced CDR3 bases are TGTGGTGCTAGGGTGTGGGGGGCTTATGAACAGTAC.

This clone qualifies as medium-sized. Gene names refer to mouse genes. The CDR3 goes on 1 residue after the read ends, and that part is filled in from the germline J gene. The V call is TRBV26, the J call TRBJ1-3, with TRBD1 as a possible D gene (6 bases). The germline V gene has CDR1 KGHPV and CDR2 FQNQEV (reference sequence). Trimming removed 5 bases from V and 0 bases from J, with 8 bases in between. The CDR3 has 14 amino acids. Incomplete CDR3 DNA: TGTGCCAGCAGTTGGGACAATTCTGGAAATACGCTCTAT. Translated, it gives CASSWDNSGNTLY. The whole CDR3 is CASSWDNSGNTLYF.